The clone carrying this T cell receptor beta chain was detected only once. Antigen unknown. Measured with immunoSEQ multiplex PCR; TCRdb has only the in-frame clones, and not every one. This sample yields 2 million to 3 million clones, of which approximately 93% are seen a single time; approximately 0.36% belongs to the top ten. The entry originates in a study of shared clonotypes between healthy human individuals. Regarding the study as a whole: As a rule, naive subsets had a larger estimated richness than memory subsets.

Germline V CDR1 and CDR2: SGHRS, YFSETQ. The CDR3 runs 16 residues. V trimming: 0 bases; J trimming: 4 bases; junction bases outside the gene matches: 7. This TCR came from a man aged 18-30 years in good health. Some clones in this sample may be carry-over from other donors' samples. Specimen: naive CD4+ T cells from PBMCs. Documented subset: CD45RA+ positively selected. This sequence joins TRBV5-1 and TRBJ1-2, with 9 bases matching TRBD1. In DNA, the CDR3 is TGCGCCAGCAGCTTGGGGAGGACAGGGGACAGCTATGGCTACACCTTC. Protein: CASSLGRTGDSYGYTF.